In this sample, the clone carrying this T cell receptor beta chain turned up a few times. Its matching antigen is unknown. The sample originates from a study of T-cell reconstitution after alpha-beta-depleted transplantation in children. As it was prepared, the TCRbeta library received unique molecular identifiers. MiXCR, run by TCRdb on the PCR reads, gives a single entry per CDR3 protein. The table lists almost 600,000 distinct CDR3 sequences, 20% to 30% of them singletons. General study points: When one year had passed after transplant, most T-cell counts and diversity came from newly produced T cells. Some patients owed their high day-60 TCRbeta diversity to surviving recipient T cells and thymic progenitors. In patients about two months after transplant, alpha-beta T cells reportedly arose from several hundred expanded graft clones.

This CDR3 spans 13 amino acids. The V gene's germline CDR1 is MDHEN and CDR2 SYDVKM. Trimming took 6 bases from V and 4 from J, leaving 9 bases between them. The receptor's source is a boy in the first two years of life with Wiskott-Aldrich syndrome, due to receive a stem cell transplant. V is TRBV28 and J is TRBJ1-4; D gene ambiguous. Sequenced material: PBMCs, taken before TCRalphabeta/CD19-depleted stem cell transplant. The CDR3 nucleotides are TGTGCCAGCAGACCAGGTTATAATGAAAAACTGTTTTTT. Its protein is CASRPGYNEKLFF.